Each of the 20 T cell receptor beta chains below was sequenced from the same sample in a study of brain T cells in children with intractable seizures. The assay was immunoSEQ multiplex PCR, and TCRdb's table has in-frame clones only and misses some. The table lists about 120,000 clones, approximately 94% of them singletons. Sequencing used peripheral blood, obtained at surgery. The receptor source for this set is a boy younger than two with hemimegalencephaly and intractable seizures.

The rearrangement uses TRBV25-1 and TRBJ2-7, with D uncertain. The CDR3 spans 14 residues. V dropped 1 base and J dropped 3 bases, with 10 bases sitting between them. Germline values: CDR1 MGHDK, CDR2 SYGVNS. In nucleotides, the CDR3 is TGTGCCAGCAGTGAATCTGGCAGGTTCTACGAGCAGTACTTC. Protein: CASSESGRFYEQYF.

V gene TRBV5-1 combines with J gene TRBJ1-1; D is possibly TRBD1 (6 bases). CDR3 size: 16 residues. In germline, CDR1 is SGHRS, CDR2 YFSETQ. Between the trimmed V and J ends, which lost 4 bases and 1 base, there was a span of 17 bases. CDR3 DNA: TGCGCCAGCAGCACCCACCCGCGGACAGAGAACACTGAAGCTTTCTTT. Protein: CASSTHPRTENTEAFF.

The V call is TRBV12-3 or TRBV12-4, the J call TRBJ2-5; D gene uncertain. V lost 6 bases and J 4 bases, leaving 9 bases between the germline ends. The CDR3 is made up of 12 amino acids. The CDR3, as DNA: TGTGCCAGCAGCCCCAGAGGAGAGACCCAGTACTTC. Protein sequence: CASSPRGETQYF.

This chain joins TRBV10-3 and TRBJ2-1; no firm D call. V lost 5 bases and J lost 9, with 17 bases in between. Germline CDR1 ENHRY, CDR2 SYGVKD. The CDR3 is 14 amino acids. The CDR3 DNA is TGTGCCATCAGTCTAGTACAAGTTGGATCTGAGCAGTTCTTC. Translation: CAISLVQVGSEQFF.

CDR3 residues: CASSVGPPETQYF. The CDR3 coding sequence is TGTGCCAGCAGCGTAGGCCCCCCGGAGACCCAGTACTTC. The genes are TRBV9 and TRBJ2-5; D is uncertain. Germline values: CDR1 SGDLS, CDR2 YYNGEE. The CDR3 totals 13 residues. Deletions cut 0 bases from V and 5 bases from J, with 8 bases between.

The rearrangement joins TRBV28 to TRBJ2-7; D is uncertain. Trimming took 5 bases from V and 7 from J, leaving 12 bases between them. The V gene's germline CDR1 is MDHEN and CDR2 SYDVKM. The CDR3 is 12 amino acids. CDR3 bases: TGTGCCAGCAGTCGACCCCTTGGGGAGCAGTACTTC. It specifies CASSRPLGEQYF.

This sequence joins TRBV24-1 and TRBJ2-1; weak D call: TRBD2 (5 bases). CDR1 is KGHDR and CDR2 is SFDVKD in the germline V gene. The CDR3 has 13 amino acids. Trimming removed 9 bases at V and 3 bases at J, with 11 bases between. This chain's CDR3 is CATSPGFYNEQFF. DNA of the CDR3: TGTGCCACCTCGCCGGGATTCTACAATGAGCAGTTCTTC.

This rearrangement joins TRBV3-1 (or the pseudogene TRBV3-2) to TRBJ2-7; TRBD2 aligns across 11 bases. There are 14 residues in the CDR3. The trim removed 4 bases at V and 2 bases at J, leaving 1 base unmatched. Germline CDR1 reads LGHDT; CDR2 reads YNNKEL (reference sequence). CDR3 sequence reads: CASSPGLAAYEQYF. CDR3 bases: TGTGCCAGCAGCCCGGGACTAGCGGCCTACGAGCAGTACTTC.

The chain uses TRBV6-2 or TRBV6-3 and TRBJ2-7, with D uncertain. The length of the CDR3 is 14 residues. CDR1 and CDR2 (germline): MNHEY, SVGEGT. Trimming removed 2 bases from V and 5 bases from J, with 13 bases in between. In DNA, the CDR3 is TGTGCCAGCAGTTACGATAGAAGGGTTGACGAGCAGTACTTC. It is translated as CASSYDRRVDEQYF.

Only a few counts were recorded for this clone. This chain connects TRBV6-2 or TRBV6-3 to TRBJ2-7; a possible D gene is TRBD1 (6 bases). CDR1 is MNHEY and CDR2 is SVGEGT in the germline V gene. Trimming took off 5 bases at V and 2 bases at J, with 16 bases between the two ends. The CDR3 loop spans 15 amino acids. The CDR3 nucleotides are TGTGCCAGCAGTCGACAGGCTTGGTTGACCTACGAGCAGTACTTC. Its translation: CASSRQAWLTYEQYF.

The chain employs TRBV6-5 and TRBJ2-7; a weak D match, TRBD2 (6 bases). This CDR3 is built from 12 residues. Trimming took off 7 bases at V and 4 bases at J, with 11 bases between the two ends. Germline V CDR1 and CDR2: MNHEY, SVGAGI. The CDR3 loop reads CASIGGAYEQYF. The CDR3 coding sequence is TGTGCCAGCATAGGAGGGGCTTACGAGCAGTACTTC.

The chain couples TRBV10-3 to TRBJ2-7, with 12 bases aligning to TRBD2. The germline CDR1 and CDR2 sequences are ENHRY and SYGVKD. The CDR3 covers 14 residues. With 5 bases clipped from V and 4 bases from J, the junction kept 3 bases outside the gene matches. The CDR3 sequence is CAISPGTSGYEQYF. Written as DNA, the CDR3 is TGTGCCATCAGTCCCGGGACTAGCGGGTACGAGCAGTACTTC.

The genes are TRBV27 and TRBJ1-2; 9 nucleotides agree with TRBD1. Germline V gene sequence: CDR1 MNHEY, CDR2 SMNVEV (reference sequence). V was clipped by 5 bases and J by 6 bases; unmatched bases: 10. The CDR3 length is 15 residues. This chain's CDR3 is CASSPTPRDRDGYTF. Written as DNA, the CDR3 is TGTGCCAGCAGTCCCACCCCCCGGGACAGGGATGGCTACACCTTC.

This chain connects TRBV9 to TRBJ1-4; D not certain. Germline V CDR1 and CDR2: SGDLS, YYNGEE. Trimming left V 4 bases short and J 0 bases short, with 10 bases between. The CDR3 contains 15 residues. The CDR3 is CASSLQPATNEKLFF. The CDR3 DNA is TGTGCCAGCAGCTTGCAGCCCGCAACTAATGAAAAACTGTTTTTT.

This clone appeared once. The chain is built from TRBV3-1 (or the pseudogene TRBV3-2) and TRBJ2-7, with D possibly called TRBD1 or TRBD2 (5 bases each). The germline CDR1 and CDR2 sequences are LGHDT and YNNKEL (reference sequence). The V end lost 3 bases, the J end lost 2 bases, and 14 bases lay between the germline ends. The CDR3 is made up of 15 amino acids. This CDR3 reads CASSQGWVGPYEQYF. CDR3 in DNA: TGTGCCAGCAGCCAGGGGTGGGTGGGACCCTACGAGCAGTACTTC.

The gene calls are TRBV27 and TRBJ2-7, with D perhaps assigned TRBD1 or TRBD2 (5 bases each). Germline lookup yields CDR1 MNHEY and CDR2 SMNVEV (reference sequence). The CDR3 covers 14 residues. Trimming cost V 0 bases and J 7 bases, with 13 bases left between them. As DNA, the CDR3 is TGTGCCAGCAGTTTATCGAGGGGCCCCCGGGAGCAGTACTTC. Its translation is CASSLSRGPREQYF.

V gene TRBV5-1 combines with J gene TRBJ1-1; D is possibly TRBD1 (5 bases). The CDR3 has 15 amino acids. Germline V gives CDR1 SGHRS, CDR2 YFSETQ. V was cut by 4 bases and J by 0 bases, with 13 bases left in between. In nucleotides, the CDR3 is TGCGCCAGCAGCCGCGACAGTCCCTTGAACACTGAAGCTTTCTTT. Translating gives CASSRDSPLNTEAFF. The full variable domain, in which reference TRBV5-1 and TRBJ1-1 provide the parts outside the CDR3, is KAGVTQTPRYLIKTRGQQVTLSCSPISGHRSVSWYQQTPGQGLQFLFEYFSETQRNKGNFPGRFSGRQFSNSRSEMNVSTLELGDSALYLCASSRDSPLNTEAFFGQGTRLTVV.

The chain combines TRBV28 with TRBJ1-1; D might be TRBD1 (5 bases). Looked up from germline, CDR1 is MDHEN and CDR2 is SYDVKM. With 5 bases removed from V and 2 bases from J, the gap between germline ends came to 12 bases. This CDR3 comprises 14 residues. CDR3 sequence: CASSLGHRNTEAFF. The CDR3 DNA reads TGTGCCAGCAGTCTAGGACACCGAAACACTGAAGCTTTCTTT.

The CDR3 here is CASSRGWLAGFYEQYF. For the CDR3, the DNA is TGTGCCAGCAGTCGGGGGTGGCTAGCGGGATTCTACGAGCAGTACTTC. The genes are TRBV6-2 or TRBV6-3 and TRBJ2-7; 9 positions match TRBD2. The germline V gene encodes CDR1 MNHEY and CDR2 SVGEGT. CDR3 length: 16 amino acids. The J segment lost 3 bases and the V segment lost 5 bases, leaving 11 bases of the junction unmatched.

This clone was counted a single time. The chain is built from TRBV6-2 or TRBV6-3 and TRBJ1-4; 9 positions match TRBD1. This CDR3 has 17 amino acids. The V gene end was trimmed by 6 bases and the J gene end by 8 bases; junction bases not matched to a gene: 16. Per germline, CDR1 MNHEY and CDR2 SVGEGT. As DNA, the CDR3 is TGTGCCAGCAGCCAAGGGACAGGGCCCACTAAGGGCGAAAAACTGTTTTTT. Translated, it gives CASSQGTGPTKGEKLFF.